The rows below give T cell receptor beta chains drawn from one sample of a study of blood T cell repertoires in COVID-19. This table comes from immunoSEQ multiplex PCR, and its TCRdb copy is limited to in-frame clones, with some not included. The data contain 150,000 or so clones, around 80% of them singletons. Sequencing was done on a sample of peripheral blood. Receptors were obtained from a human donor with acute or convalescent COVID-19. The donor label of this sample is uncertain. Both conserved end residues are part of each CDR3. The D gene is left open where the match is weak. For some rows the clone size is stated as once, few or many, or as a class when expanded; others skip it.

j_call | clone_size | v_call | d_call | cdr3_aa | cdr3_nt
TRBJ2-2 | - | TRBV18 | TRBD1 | CASSLDRAGELFF | TGTGCCAGCTCACTCGACAGGGCCGGGGAGCTGTTTTTT
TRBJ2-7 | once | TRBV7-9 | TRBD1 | CASSRARLGQGVEQYF | TGTGCCAGCAGCCGAGCAAGGTTGGGACAGGGGGTCGAGCAGTACTTC
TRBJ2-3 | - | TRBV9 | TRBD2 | CASTLTLGGGTDTQYF | TGTGCCAGCACCTTGACCCTTGGGGGGGGAACAGATACGCAGTATTTT
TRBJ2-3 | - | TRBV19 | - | CASSIAEGFTDTQYF | TGTGCCAGTAGTATAGCGGAGGGGTTCACAGATACGCAGTATTTT
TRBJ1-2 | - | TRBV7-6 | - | CASSLGAHTNYGYTF | TGTGCCAGCAGCTTAGGGGCCCATACTAACTATGGCTACACCTTC
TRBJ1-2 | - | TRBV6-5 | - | CASSYRRPTAFYGYTF | TGTGCCAGCAGTTACCGGCGACCGACAGCCTTCTATGGCTACACCTTC
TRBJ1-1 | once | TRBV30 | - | CAWSRTPMNTEAFF | TGTGCCTGGAGCAGGACACCTATGAACACTGAAGCTTTCTTT
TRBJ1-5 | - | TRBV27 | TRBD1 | CASSFRQGAGDQPQHF | TGTGCCAGCAGTTTTAGACAGGGGGCGGGAGATCAGCCCCAGCATTTT
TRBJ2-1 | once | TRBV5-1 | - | CASSLARLAEQFF | TGCGCCAGCAGCTTGGCCCGTCTAGCGGAGCAGTTCTTC
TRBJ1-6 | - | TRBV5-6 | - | CASSHRAPGYNSPLHF | TGTGCCAGCAGCCACAGGGCGCCCGGTTATAATTCACCCCTCCACTTT
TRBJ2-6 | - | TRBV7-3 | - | CASSHQGSNVLTF | TGTGCCAGCAGTCACCAGGGGTCCAACGTCCTGACTTTC
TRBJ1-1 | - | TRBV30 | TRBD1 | CAWEQGTTEAFF | TGTGCCTGGGAACAGGGGACCACTGAAGCTTTCTTT
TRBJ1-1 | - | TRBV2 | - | CASSQVNTEAFF | TGTGCCAGCTCGCAGGTAAACACTGAAGCTTTCTTT
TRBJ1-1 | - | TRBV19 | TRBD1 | CASNPGTGTVNTEAFF | TGTGCCAGTAACCCTGGGACCGGGACAGTGAACACTGAAGCTTTCTTT
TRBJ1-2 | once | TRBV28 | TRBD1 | CASSLTGTGDYGYTF | TGTGCCAGCAGTTTAACCGGGACAGGGGACTATGGCTACACCTTC
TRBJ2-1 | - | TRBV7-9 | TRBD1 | CASTLGTGVIDEQFF | TGTGCCAGCACCCTAGGGACAGGGGTTATCGATGAGCAGTTCTTC
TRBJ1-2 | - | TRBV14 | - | CASSQEQGNYGYTF | TGTGCCAGCAGCCAAGAGCAGGGCAACTATGGCTACACCTTC
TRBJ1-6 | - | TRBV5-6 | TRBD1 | CASNRDRANSPLHF | TGTGCCAGCAACAGGGACAGGGCTAATTCACCCCTCCACTTT
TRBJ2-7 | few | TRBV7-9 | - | CASSLEGVTPSYEQYF | TGTGCCAGCAGCTTAGAAGGAGTTACCCCCTCCTACGAGCAGTACTTC
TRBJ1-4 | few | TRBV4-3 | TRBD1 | CASSQGDRVSEKLFF | TGCGCCAGCAGCCAGGGGGACAGGGTCAGTGAAAAACTGTTTTTT
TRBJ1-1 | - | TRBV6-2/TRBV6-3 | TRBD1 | CASSYPRGRNTEAFF | TGTGCCAGCAGTTACCCGAGGGGGCGGAACACTGAAGCTTTCTTT
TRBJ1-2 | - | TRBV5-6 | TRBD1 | CASSSLDRVHGYTF | TGTGCCAGCAGCTCATTAGACAGGGTTCATGGCTACACCTTC
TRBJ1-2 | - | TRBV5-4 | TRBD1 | CASSSDDRGGVYGYTF | TGTGCCAGCAGCTCTGATGACAGGGGAGGTGTCTATGGCTACACCTTC
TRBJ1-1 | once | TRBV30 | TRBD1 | CAWDRGRGTEAFF | TGTGCCTGGGACAGGGGGCGTGGGACTGAAGCTTTCTTT
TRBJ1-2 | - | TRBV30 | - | CAWGRKQGSNYGYTF | TGTGCCTGGGGAAGAAAACAGGGATCCAACTATGGCTACACCTTC
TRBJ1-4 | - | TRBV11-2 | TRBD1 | CASQQGENPNEKLFF | TGTGCCAGCCAACAGGGGGAAAACCCTAATGAAAAACTGTTTTTT
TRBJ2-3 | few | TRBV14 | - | CASSQVPPTSEGVYRGTQYF | TGTGCCAGCAGCCAAGTTCCCCCTACTTCAGAAGGGGTGTATCGCGGTACGCAGTATTTT
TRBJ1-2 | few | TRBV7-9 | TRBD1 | CASSYRQGARGGYTF | TGTGCCAGCAGCTACCGACAGGGGGCACGAGGAGGCTACACCTTC
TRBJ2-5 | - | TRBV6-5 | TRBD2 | CASSLSTSGVETQYF | TGTGCCAGCAGTTTATCGACTAGCGGGGTGGAGACCCAGTACTTC
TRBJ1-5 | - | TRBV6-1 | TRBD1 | CASSVPPGQADQPQHF | TGTGCCAGCAGTGTCCCCCCGGGACAGGCGGATCAGCCCCAGCATTTT
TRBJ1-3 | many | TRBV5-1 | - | CASSLGQYSGNTIYF | TGCGCCAGCAGCTTAGGACAGTACTCTGGAAACACCATATATTTT
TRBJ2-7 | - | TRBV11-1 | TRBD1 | CASSSRDRGHYEQYF | TGTGCCAGCAGCTCACGGGACAGGGGCCACTACGAGCAGTACTTC
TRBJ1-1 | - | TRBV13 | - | CASSLYGRNTEAFF | TGTGCCAGCAGCTTATATGGGCGGAACACTGAAGCTTTCTTT
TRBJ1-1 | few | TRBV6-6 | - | CASSYQLGRNTEAFF | TGTGCCAGCAGTTACCAGTTGGGGAGGAACACTGAAGCTTTCTTT
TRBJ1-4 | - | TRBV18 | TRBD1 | CASSPYRGPNEKLFF | TGTGCCAGCTCACCATACAGGGGACCAAATGAAAAACTGTTTTTT
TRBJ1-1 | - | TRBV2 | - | CASTLGRNGEAFF | TGTGCCAGCACCCTCGGGAGAAACGGTGAAGCTTTCTTT
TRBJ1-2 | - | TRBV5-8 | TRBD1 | CASNPTGRYGYTF | TGTGCCAGCAACCCGACAGGGCGCTATGGCTACACCTTC
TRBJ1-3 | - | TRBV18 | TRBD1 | CASSPTRDRNSGNTIYF | TGTGCCAGCTCACCGACCCGGGACAGAAACTCTGGAAACACCATATATTTT
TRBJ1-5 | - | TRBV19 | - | CASSIGGRRGNQPQHF | TGTGCCAGTAGTATAGGCGGCCGGAGAGGCAATCAGCCCCAGCATTTT
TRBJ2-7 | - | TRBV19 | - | CASSLPPGNRVREQYF | TGTGCCAGTAGTCTCCCCCCCGGGAACAGGGTGAGAGAGCAGTACTTC
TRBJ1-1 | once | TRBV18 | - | CASSPPGSGGLNTEAFF | TGTGCCAGCTCACCACCTGGTTCGGGGGGATTGAACACTGAAGCTTTCTTT
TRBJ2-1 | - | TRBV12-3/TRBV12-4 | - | CASSANEQFF | TGTGCCAGCAGTGCGAATGAGCAGTTCTTC
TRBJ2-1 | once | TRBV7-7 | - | CASSFEVRGVDEQFF | TGTGCCAGCAGCTTTGAGGTTCGAGGTGTGGATGAGCAGTTCTTC
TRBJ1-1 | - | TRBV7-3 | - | CASSLTQGTEAFF | TGTGCCAGCAGCTTGACTCAGGGGACTGAAGCTTTCTTT